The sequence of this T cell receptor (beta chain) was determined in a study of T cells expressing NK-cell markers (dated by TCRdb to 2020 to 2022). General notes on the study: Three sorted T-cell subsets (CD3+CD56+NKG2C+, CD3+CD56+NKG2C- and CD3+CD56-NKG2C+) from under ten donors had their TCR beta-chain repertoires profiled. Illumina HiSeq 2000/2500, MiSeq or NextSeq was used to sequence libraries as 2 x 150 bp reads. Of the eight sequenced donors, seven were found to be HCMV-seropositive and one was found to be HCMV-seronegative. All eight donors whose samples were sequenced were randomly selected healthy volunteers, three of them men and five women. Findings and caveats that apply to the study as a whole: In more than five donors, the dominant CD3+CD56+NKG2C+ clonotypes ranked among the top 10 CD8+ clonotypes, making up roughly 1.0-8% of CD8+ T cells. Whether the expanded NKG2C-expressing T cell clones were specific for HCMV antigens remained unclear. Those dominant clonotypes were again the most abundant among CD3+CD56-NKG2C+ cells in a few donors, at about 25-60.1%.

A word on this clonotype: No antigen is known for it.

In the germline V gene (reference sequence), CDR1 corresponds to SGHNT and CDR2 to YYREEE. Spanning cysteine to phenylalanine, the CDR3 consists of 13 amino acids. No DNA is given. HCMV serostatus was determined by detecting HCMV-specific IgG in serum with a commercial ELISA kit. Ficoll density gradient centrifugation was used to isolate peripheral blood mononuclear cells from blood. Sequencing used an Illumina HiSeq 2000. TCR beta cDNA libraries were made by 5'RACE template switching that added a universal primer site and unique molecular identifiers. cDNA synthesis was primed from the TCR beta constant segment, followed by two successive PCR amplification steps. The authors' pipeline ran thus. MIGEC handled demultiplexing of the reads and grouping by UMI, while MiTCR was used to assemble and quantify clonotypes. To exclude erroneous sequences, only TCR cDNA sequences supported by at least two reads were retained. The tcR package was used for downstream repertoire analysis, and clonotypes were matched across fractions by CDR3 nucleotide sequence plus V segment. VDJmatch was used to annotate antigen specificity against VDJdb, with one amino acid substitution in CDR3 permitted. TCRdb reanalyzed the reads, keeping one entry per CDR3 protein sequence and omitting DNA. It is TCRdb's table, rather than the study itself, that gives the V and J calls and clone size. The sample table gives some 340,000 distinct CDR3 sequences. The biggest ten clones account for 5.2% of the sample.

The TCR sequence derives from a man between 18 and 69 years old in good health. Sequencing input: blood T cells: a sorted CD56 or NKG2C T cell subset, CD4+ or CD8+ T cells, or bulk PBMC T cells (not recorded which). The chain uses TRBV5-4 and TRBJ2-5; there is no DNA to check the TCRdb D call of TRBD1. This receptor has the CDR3 CASSIGTEETQYF.